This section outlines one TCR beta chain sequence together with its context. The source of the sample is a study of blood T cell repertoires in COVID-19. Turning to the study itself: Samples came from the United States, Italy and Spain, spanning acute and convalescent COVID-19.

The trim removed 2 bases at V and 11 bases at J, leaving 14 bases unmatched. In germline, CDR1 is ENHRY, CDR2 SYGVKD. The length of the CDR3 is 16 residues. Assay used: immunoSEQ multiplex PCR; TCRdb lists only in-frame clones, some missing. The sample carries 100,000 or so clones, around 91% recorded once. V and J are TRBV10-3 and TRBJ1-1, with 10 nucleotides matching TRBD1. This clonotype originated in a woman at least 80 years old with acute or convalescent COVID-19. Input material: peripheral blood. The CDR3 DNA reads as TGTGCCATCAGTGAGCCGGCTGGACAGGGGGTTCGGGGGGCTTTCTTT. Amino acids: CAISEPAGQGVRGAFF.